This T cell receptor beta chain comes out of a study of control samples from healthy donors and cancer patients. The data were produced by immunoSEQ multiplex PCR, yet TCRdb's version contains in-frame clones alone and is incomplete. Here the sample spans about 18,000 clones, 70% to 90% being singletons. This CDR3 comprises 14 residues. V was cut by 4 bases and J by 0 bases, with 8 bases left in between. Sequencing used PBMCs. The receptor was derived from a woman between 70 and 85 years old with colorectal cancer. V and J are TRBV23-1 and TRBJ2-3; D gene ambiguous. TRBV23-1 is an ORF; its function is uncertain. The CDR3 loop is CASSPRVSTDTQYF. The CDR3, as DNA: TGCGCCAGCAGTCCTCGGGTGAGCACAGATACGCAGTATTTT.